This is a list of T cell receptor beta chains from one sample in a study of T cell responses to AZD1222 COVID-19 vaccine. Libraries were prepared by immunoSEQ multiplex PCR; TCRdb keeps only in-frame clonotypes and omits some of them. The sample includes roughly 120,000 clones, 85% to 90% seen only once; the top ten take about 16%. This material consisted of peripheral blood, taken 28 days after the second AZD1222 dose. Receptor source: an adult who received the AZD1222 COVID-19 vaccine. Both conserved end residues are part of each CDR3. The order of the fields is V gene, J gene, D gene, CDR3 DNA, CDR3 protein. D genes are given only for firm matches.

>TRBV11-2|TRBJ1-5|NA
TGTGCCAGCAGCTTAGGTGGTCAGCCCCAGCATTTT
CASSLGGQPQHF
>TRBV3-1/TRBV3-2|TRBJ2-2|NA
TGTGCCAGCAGCCAAGAAAGACGGCTAGCACCCGGGGAGCTGTTTTTT
CASSQERRLAPGELFF
>TRBV2|TRBJ2-7|TRBD2
TGTGCCAGCAGAAGTCGGACTAGTAGCTCCTACGAGCAGTACTTC
CASRSRTSSSYEQYF
>TRBV27|TRBJ2-1|TRBD2
TGTGCCAGCAGTTTAATATACGGACTAGCGGAGATAAATGAGCAGTTCTTC
CASSLIYGLAEINEQFF
>TRBV9|TRBJ2-6|NA
TGTGCCAGCAGCGTGGCAGGGGTCGGCGGGGCCAACGTCCTGACTTTC
CASSVAGVGGANVLTF
>TRBV18|TRBJ1-5|NA
TGTGCCAGCTCACTAGGTCAGGGTTACAATCAGCCCCAGCATTTT
CASSLGQGYNQPQHF
>TRBV7-3|TRBJ2-1|TRBD2
TGTGCCAGCAGCCCCGCCCCGGGACTAGGAGATGAGCAGTTCTTC
CASSPAPGLGDEQFF
>TRBV19|TRBJ1-1|NA
TGTGCCAGTGCGGGTCGTGGGCGGACCGAAGCTTTCTTT
CASAGRGRTEAFF
>TRBV10-3|TRBJ2-7|TRBD2
TGTGCCATCCGTGGGTCCGCTAGCGGGAGTTACGAGCAGTACTTC
CAIRGSASGSYEQYF
>TRBV29-1|TRBJ2-3|TRBD1
TGCAGCGTTGAAAAGACAGGGGGATGGGGCACAGTTGGAGATACGCAGTATTTT
CSVEKTGGWGTVGDTQYF